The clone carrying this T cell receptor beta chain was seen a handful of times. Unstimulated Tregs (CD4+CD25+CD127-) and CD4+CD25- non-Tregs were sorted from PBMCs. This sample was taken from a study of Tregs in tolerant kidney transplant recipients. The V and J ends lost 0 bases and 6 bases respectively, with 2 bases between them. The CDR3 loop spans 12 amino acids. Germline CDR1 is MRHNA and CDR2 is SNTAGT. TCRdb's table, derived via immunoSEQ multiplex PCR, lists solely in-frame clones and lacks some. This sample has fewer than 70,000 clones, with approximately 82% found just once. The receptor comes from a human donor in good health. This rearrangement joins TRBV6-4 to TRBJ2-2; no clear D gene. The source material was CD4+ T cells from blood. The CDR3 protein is CASSDSSGELFF. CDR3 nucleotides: TGTGCCAGCAGTGACTCGTCCGGGGAGCTGTTTTTT.